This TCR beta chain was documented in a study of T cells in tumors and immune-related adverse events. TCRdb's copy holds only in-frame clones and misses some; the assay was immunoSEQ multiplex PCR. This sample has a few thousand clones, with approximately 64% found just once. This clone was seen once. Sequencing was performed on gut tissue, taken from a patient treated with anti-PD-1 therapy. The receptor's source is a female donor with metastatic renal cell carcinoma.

CDR3 sequence (DNA): TGTGCCAGCAGCTTAGCGGGGGGACAGAGGAACACTGAAGCTTTCTTT. Its protein is CASSLAGGQRNTEAFF. The rearrangement uses TRBV7-2 and TRBJ1-1; 7 nucleotides agree with TRBD1. The V segment lost 0 bases and the J segment 1 base; nucleotides outside the gene matches: 5. The CDR3 consists of 16 residues. Germline CDR1 is SGHTA and CDR2 is FQGNSA.